Sequencing of this T cell receptor beta chain was carried out in a study of cytomegalovirus exposure and HLA in healthy donors. This CDR3 is 14 amino acids long. With 8 bases clipped from V and 2 bases from J, the junction kept 8 bases outside the gene matches. Germline lookup yields CDR1 SGHTA and CDR2 FQGNSA. As concerns this clone: What it recognizes is unknown.

General study points: Rarity marked most TCR sequences, yet some public TCRs occurred in many donors. Both high specificity and high sensitivity reportedly marked the classifier's diagnosis of cytomegalovirus status.

TCRdb's table, derived via immunoSEQ multiplex PCR, lists solely in-frame clones and lacks some. The repertoire includes some 170,000 clones, about 90% of them detected once, and about 9.3% sits in the top ten. The TCR sequence derives from a woman under 30 in good health and CMV-seropositive. Sequencing was done on a sample of PBMCs. This chain uses TRBV7-2 with TRBJ1-2; TRBD1 agrees at 7 bases. CDR3 amino acids: CASGTQGGNYGYTF. The CDR3 DNA reads as TGTGCCAGCGGAACCCAGGGGGGAAACTATGGCTACACCTTC.